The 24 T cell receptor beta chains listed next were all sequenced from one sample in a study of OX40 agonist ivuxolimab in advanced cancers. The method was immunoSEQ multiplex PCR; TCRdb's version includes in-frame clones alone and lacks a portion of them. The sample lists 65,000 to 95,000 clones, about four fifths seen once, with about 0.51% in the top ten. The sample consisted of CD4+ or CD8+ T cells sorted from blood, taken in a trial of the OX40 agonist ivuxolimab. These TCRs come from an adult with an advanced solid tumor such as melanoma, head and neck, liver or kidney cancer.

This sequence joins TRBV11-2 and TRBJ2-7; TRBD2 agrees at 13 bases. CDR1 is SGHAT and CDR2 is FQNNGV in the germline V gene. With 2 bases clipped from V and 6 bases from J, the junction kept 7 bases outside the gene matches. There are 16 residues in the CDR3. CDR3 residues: CASSLMLGLAGLEQYF. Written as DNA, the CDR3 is TGTGCCAGCAGCTTAATGTTGGGACTAGCGGGACTCGAGCAGTACTTC.

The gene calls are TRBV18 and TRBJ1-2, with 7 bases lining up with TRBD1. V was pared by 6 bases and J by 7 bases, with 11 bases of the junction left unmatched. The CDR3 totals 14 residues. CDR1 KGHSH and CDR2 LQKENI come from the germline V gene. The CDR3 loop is CASSAQEAGGGYTF. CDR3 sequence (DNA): TGTGCCAGCTCCGCGCAGGAGGCAGGGGGTGGCTACACCTTC.

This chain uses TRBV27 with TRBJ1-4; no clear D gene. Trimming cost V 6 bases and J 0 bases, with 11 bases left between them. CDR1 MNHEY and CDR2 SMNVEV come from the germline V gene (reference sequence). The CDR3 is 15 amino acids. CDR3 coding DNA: TGTGCCAGCAGGCCCGTGGGTGCAACTAATGAAAAACTGTTTTTT. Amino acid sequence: CASRPVGATNEKLFF. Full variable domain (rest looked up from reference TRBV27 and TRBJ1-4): EAQVTQNPRYLITVTGKKLTVTCSQNMNHEYMSWYRQDPGLGLRQIYYSMNVEVTDKGDVPEGYKVSRKEKRNFPLILESPSPNQTSLYFCASRPVGATNEKLFFGSGTQLSVL.

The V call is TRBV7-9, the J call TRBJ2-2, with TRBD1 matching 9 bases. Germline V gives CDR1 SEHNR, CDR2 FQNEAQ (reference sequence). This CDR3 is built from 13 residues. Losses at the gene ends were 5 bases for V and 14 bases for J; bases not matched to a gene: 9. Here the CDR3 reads CASSNPGTGLLFF. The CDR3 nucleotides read TGTGCCAGCAGCAATCCCGGGACAGGGCTTCTGTTTTTT.

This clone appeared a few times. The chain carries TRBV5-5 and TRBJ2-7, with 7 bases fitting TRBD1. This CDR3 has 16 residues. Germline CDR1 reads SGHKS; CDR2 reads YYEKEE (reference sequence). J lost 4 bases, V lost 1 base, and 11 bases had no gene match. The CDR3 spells CASSLFWDSAWYEQYF. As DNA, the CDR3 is TGTGCCAGCAGCTTGTTTTGGGACAGCGCTTGGTACGAGCAGTACTTC.

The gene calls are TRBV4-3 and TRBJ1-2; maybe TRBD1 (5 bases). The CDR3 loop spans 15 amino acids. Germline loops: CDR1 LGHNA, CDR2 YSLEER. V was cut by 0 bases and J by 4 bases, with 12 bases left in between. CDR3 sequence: CASSQEWAGTYGYTF. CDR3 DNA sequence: TGCGCCAGCAGCCAAGAGTGGGCAGGGACCTATGGCTACACCTTC.

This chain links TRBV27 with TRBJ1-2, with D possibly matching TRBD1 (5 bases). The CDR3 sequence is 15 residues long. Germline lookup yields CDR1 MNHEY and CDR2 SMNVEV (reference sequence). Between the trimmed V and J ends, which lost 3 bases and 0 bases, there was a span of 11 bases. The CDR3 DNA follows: TGTGCCAGCAGTTTCCTTGAAGGGGCTAACTATGGCTACACCTTC. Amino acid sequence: CASSFLEGANYGYTF.

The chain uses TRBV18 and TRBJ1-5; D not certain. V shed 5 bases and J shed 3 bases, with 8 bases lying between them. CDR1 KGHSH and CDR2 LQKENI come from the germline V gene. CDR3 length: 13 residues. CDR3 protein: CASSVGNNQPQHF. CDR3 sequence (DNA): TGTGCCAGCTCAGTAGGGAACAATCAGCCCCAGCATTTT.

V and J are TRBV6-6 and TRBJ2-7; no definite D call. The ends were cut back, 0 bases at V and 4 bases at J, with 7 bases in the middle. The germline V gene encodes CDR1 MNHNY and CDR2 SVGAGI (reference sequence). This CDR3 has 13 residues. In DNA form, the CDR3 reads TGTGCCAGCAGTTACTCTTACGGGTACGAGCAGTACTTC. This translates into CASSYSYGYEQYF.

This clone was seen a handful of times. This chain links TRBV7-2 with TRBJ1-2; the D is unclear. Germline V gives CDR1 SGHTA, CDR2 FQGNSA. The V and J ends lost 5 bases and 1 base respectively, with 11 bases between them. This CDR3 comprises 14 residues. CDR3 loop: CASSPRTDNYGYTF. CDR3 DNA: TGTGCCAGCAGCCCCAGGACTGATAACTATGGCTACACCTTC.

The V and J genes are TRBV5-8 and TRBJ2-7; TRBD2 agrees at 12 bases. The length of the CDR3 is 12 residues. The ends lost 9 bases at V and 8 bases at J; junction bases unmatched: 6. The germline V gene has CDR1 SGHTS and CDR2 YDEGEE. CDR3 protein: CATSGRAFQQYF. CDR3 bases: TGTGCCACTAGCGGGAGGGCCTTTCAGCAGTACTTC.

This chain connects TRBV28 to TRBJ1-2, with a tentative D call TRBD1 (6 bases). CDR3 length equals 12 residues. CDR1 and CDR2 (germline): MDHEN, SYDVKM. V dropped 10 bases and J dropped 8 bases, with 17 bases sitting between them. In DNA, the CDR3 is TGTGCCACCTCGGGCAGGGACAAGGGCTACACCTTC. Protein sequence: CATSGRDKGYTF.

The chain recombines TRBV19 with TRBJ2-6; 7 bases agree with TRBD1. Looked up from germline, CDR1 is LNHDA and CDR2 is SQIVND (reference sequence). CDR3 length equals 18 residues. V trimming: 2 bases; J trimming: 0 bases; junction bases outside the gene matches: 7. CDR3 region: CASSIQDRVSSGANVLTF. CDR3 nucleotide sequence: TGTGCCAGTAGTATACAAGACAGGGTTTCCTCTGGGGCCAACGTCCTGACTTTC.

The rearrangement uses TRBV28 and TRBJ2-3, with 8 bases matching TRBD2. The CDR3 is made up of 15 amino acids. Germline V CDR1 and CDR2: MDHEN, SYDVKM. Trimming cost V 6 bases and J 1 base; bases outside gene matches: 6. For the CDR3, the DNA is TGTGCCAGCAGGACAGCGGGAGCGCGCACAGATACGCAGTATTTT. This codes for CASRTAGARTDTQYF.

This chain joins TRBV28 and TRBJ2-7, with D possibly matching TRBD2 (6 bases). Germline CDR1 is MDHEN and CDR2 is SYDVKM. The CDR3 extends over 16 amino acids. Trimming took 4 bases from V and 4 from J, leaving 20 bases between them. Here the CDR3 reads CASSSIDRDWRYEQYF. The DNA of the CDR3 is TGTGCCAGCAGTTCCATAGATCGGGACTGGAGGTACGAGCAGTACTTC.

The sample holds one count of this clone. As DNA, the CDR3 is TGCGCCAGCAGCCAAGAAGCGGGTTACGGGGGGAGTACATGGACAGATACGCAGTATTTT. Its protein product is CASSQEAGYGGSTWTDTQYF. This chain connects TRBV4-3 to TRBJ2-3; 7 nucleotides align to TRBD2. CDR1 is LGHNA, CDR2 YSLEER, per germline. The CDR3 covers 20 residues. J was trimmed by 3 bases and V by 0 bases; bases with no gene match: 18.

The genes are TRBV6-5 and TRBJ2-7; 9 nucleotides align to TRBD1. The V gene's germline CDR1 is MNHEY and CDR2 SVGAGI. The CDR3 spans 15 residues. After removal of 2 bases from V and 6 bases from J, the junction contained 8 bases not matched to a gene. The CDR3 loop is CASSYRQGEWVEQYF. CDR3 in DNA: TGTGCCAGCAGTTACAGACAGGGGGAATGGGTCGAGCAGTACTTC.

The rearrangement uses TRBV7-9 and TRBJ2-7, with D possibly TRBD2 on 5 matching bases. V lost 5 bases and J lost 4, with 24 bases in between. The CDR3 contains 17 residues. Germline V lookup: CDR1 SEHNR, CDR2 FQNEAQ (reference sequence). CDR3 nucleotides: TGTGCCAGCAGCCCACGCGATTCCGAGCCGACGGGATACGAGCAGTACTTC. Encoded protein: CASSPRDSEPTGYEQYF.

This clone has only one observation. CDR3 DNA: TGTGCCAGCAGCCGTTACGGACAGGGGGAAAAACTGTTTTTT. It codes for CASSRYGQGEKLFF. This chain links TRBV7-9 with TRBJ1-4; 9 nucleotides match TRBD1. V lost 5 bases and J lost 8; bases outside the gene matches: 6. This CDR3 is 14 amino acids long. Per germline, CDR1 SEHNR and CDR2 FQNEAQ (reference sequence).

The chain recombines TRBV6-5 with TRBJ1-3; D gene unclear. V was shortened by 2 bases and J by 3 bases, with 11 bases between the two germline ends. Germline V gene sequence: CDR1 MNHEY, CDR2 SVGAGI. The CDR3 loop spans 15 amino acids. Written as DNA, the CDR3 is TGTGCCAGCAGTTACGGAGGGATCAATGGAAACACCATATATTTT. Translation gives CASSYGGINGNTIYF.

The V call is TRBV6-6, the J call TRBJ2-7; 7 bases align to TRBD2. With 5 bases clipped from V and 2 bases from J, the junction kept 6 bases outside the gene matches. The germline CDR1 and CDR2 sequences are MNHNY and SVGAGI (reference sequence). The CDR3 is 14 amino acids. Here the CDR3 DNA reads TGTGCCAGCAGTCCTAGCGGTGTGACCTACGAGCAGTACTTC. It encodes CASSPSGVTYEQYF.

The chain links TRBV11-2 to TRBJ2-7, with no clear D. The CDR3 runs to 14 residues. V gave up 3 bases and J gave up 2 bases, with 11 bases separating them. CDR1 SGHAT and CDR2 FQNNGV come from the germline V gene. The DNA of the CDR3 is TGTGCCAGCAGCTTGGCGATAGGGCCCTACGAGCAGTACTTC. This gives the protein CASSLAIGPYEQYF.

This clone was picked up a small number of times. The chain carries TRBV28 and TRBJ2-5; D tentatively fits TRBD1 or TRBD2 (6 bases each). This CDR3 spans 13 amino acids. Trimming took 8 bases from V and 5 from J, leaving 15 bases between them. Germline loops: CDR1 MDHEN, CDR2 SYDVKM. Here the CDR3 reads CASGKTGRETQYF. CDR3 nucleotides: TGTGCCAGCGGAAAAACAGGGAGGGAGACCCAGTACTTC.

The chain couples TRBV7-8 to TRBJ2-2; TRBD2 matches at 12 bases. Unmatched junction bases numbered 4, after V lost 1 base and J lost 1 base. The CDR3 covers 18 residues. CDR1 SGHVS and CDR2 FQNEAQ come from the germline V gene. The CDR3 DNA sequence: TGTGCCAGCAGCTTAGTAAGGACTAGCGGGAAGAACACCGGGGAGCTGTTTTTT. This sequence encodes CASSLVRTSGKNTGELFF.